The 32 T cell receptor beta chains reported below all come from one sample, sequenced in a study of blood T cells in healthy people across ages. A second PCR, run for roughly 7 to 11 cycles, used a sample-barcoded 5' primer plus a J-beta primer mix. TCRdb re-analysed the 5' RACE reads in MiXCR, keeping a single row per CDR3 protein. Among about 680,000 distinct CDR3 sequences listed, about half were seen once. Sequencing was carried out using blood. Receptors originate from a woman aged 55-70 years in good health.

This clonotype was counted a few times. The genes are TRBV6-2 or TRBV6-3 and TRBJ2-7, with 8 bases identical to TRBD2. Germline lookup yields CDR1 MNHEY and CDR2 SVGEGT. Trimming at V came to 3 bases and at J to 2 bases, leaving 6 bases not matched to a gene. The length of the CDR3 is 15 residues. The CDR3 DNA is TGTGCCAGCAGTTATCGGGGACTAGGAGCCTACGAGCAGTACTTC. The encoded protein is CASSYRGLGAYEQYF.

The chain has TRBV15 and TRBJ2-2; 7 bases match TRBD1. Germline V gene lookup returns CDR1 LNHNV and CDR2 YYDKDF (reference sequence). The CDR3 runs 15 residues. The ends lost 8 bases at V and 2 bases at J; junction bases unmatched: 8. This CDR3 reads CATRPGTANTGELFF. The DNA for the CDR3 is TGTGCCACCCGCCCTGGGACAGCTAACACCGGGGAGCTGTTTTTT.

DNA of the CDR3: TGTGCCAGCAGCCAAGCGGAGGCTCTCGCATATGAGCAGTTCTTC. Amino acids: CASSQAEALAYEQFF. V is TRBV4-2 and J is TRBJ2-1; the D gene is possibly TRBD2 (5 bases). Per germline, CDR1 LGHNA and CDR2 YNFKEQ. V lost 1 base, J lost 8 bases, and 15 bases lay in between. CDR3 length equals 15 residues.

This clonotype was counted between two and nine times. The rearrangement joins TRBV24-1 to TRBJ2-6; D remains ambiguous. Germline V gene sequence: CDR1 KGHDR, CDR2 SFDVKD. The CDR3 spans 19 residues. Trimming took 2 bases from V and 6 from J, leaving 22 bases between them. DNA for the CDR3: TGTGCCACCAGTGATTCGCCACACCTTCTTGGTCGCGTGGCCAACGTCCTGACTTTC. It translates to CATSDSPHLLGRVANVLTF.

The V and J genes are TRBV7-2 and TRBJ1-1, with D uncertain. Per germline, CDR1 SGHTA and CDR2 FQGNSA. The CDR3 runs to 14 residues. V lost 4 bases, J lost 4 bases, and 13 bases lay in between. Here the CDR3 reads CASSYGWRGTEAFF. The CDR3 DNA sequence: TGTGCCAGCAGCTACGGCTGGCGGGGCACTGAAGCTTTCTTT.

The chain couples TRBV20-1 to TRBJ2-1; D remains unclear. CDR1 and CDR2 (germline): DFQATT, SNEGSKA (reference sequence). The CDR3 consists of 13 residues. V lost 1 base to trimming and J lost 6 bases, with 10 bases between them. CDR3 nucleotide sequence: TGCAGTGCTAGAGTCGGACGGGTCAATGAGCAGTTCTTC. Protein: CSARVGRVNEQFF.

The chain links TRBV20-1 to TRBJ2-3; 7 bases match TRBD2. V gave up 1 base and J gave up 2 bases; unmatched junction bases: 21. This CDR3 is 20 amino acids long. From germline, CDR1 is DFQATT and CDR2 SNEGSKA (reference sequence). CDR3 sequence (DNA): TGCAGTGCTAGAGGTGGGGGGGGTACCGCGCCTGATACTTACACAGATACGCAGTATTTT. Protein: CSARGGGGTAPDTYTDTQYF.

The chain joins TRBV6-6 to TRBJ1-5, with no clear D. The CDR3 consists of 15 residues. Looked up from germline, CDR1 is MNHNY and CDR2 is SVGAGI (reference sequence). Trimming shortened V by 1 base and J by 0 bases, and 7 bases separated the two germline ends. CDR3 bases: TGTGCCAGCAGTTACTGGCAGGATAGCAATCAGCCCCAGCATTTT. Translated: CASSYWQDSNQPQHF.

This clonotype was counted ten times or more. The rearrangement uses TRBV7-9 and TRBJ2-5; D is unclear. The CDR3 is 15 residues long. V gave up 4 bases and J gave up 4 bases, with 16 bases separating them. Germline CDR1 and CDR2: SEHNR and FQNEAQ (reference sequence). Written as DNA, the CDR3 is TGTGCCAGCAGCTACAAGCAAGGGTGGGGAGAGACCCAGTACTTC. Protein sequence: CASSYKQGWGETQYF.

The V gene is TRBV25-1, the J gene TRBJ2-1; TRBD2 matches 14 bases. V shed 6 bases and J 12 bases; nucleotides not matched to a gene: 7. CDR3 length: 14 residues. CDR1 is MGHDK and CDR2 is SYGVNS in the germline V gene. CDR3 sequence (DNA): TGTGCCAGCAGCCCTTCGGGACTAGCGGGAGCGCAGTTCTTC. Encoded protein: CASSPSGLAGAQFF.

CDR3 loop: CASSLRGSSRTYEQYF. The CDR3 bases are TGTGCCAGCAGCTTAAGAGGGTCTAGCCGGACCTACGAGCAGTACTTC. The V and J genes are TRBV7-2 and TRBJ2-7, with D perhaps TRBD2 (5 bases). The V end lost 2 bases, the J end lost 2 bases, and 16 bases lay between the germline ends. This CDR3 is built from 16 residues. Germline V gene lookup returns CDR1 SGHTA and CDR2 FQGNSA.

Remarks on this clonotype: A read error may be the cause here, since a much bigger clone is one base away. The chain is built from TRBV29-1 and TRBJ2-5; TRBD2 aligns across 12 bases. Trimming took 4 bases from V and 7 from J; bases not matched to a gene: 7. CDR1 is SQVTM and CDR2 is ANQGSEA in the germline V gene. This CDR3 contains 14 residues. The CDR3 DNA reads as TGCAGCGTTGGGGCTAGCGGGAGGGAGGGGACCCAGTACTTC. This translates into CSVGASGREGTQYF.

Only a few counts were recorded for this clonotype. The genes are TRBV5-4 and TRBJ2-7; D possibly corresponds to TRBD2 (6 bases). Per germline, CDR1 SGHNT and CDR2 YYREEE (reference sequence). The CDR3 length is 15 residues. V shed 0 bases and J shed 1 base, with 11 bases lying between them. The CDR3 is CASSLGSGTSYEQYF. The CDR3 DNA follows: TGTGCCAGCAGCTTGGGTAGCGGTACATCCTACGAGCAGTACTTC.

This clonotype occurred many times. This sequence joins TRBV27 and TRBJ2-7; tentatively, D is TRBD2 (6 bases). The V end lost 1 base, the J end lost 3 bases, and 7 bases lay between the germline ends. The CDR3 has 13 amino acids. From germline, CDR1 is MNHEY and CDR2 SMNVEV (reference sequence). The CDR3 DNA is TGTGCCAGCAGTTTATTCGGGGGCTACGAGCAGTACTTC. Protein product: CASSLFGGYEQYF.

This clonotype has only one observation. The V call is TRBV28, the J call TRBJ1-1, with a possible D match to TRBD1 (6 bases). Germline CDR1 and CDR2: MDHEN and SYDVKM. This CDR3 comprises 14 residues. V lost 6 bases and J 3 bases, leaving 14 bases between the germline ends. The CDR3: CASRYGGRDTEAFF. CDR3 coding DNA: TGTGCCAGCAGGTATGGGGGGCGCGACACTGAAGCTTTCTTT.

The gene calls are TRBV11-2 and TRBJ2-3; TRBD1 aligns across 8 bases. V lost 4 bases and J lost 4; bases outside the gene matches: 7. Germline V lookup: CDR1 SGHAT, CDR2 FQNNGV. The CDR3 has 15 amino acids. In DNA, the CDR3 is TGTGCCAGCAGCTCCGGACAGGGTGTCGCAGATACGCAGTATTTT. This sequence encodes CASSSGQGVADTQYF.

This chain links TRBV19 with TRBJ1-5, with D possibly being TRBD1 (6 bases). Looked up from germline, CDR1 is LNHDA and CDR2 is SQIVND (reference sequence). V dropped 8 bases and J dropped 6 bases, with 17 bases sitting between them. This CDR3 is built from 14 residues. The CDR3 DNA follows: TGTGCCAGTGTCGGGGGCATGATGGGTCAGCCCCAGCATTTT. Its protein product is CASVGGMMGQPQHF.

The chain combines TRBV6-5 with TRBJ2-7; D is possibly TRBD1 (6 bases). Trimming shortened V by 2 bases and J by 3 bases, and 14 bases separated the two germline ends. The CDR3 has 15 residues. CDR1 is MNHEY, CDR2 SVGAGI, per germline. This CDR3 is CASSYDVTGFYEQYF. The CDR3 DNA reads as TGTGCCAGCAGTTACGACGTCACAGGGTTCTACGAGCAGTACTTC.

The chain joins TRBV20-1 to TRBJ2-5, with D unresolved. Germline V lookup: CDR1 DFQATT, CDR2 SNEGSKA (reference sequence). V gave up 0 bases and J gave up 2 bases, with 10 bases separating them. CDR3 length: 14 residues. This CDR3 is CSAREGYLQETQYF. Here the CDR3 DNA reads TGCAGTGCTAGAGAGGGGTACTTGCAAGAGACCCAGTACTTC.

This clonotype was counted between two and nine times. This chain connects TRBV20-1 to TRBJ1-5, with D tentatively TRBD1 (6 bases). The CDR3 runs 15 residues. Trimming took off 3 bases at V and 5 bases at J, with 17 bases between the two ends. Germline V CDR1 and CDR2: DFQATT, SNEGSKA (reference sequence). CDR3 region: CSASPTGPPDQPQHF. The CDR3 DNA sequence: TGCAGTGCTAGTCCAACAGGGCCCCCTGATCAGCCCCAGCATTTT.

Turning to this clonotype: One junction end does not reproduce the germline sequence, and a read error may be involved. The DNA for the CDR3 is TGTGCCAGCAGTCCCGGGCGTTGGGCTAACACTGCAGCTTTCTTT. Translated: CASSPGRWANTAAFF. The chain recombines TRBV27 with TRBJ1-1; D uncertain. Looked up from germline, CDR1 is MNHEY and CDR2 is SMNVEV (reference sequence). This CDR3 comprises 15 residues.

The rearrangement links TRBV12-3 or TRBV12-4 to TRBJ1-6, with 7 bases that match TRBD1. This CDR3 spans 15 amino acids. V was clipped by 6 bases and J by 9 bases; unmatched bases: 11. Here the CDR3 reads CASSRDSGSISPLHF. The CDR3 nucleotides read TGTGCCAGCAGCCGGGACAGTGGATCGATTTCACCCCTCCACTTT.

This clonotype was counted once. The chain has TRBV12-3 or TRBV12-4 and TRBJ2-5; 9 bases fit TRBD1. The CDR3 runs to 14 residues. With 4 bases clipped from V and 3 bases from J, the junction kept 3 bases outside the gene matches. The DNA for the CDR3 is TGTGCCAGCAGTTACAGGGGGCGGGAAGAGACCCAGTACTTC. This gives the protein CASSYRGREETQYF.

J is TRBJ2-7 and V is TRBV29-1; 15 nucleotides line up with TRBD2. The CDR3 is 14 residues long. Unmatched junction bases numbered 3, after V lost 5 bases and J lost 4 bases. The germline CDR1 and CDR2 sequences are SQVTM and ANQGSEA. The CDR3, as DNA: TGCAGCGTTAATGGACTAGCGGGAGGGTACGAGCAGTACTTC. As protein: CSVNGLAGGYEQYF.

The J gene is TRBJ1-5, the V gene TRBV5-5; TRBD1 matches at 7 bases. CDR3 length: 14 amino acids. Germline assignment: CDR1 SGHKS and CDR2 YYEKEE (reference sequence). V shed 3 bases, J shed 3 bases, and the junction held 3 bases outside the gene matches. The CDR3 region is CASSWGQPNQPQHF. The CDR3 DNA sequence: TGTGCCAGCAGCTGGGGACAGCCCAATCAGCCCCAGCATTTT. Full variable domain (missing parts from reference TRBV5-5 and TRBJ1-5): DAGVTQSPTHLIKTRGQQVTLRCSPISGHKSVSWYQQVLGQGPQFIFQYYEKEERGRGNFPDRFSARQFPNYSSELNVNALLLGDSALYLCASSWGQPNQPQHFGDGTRLSIL.

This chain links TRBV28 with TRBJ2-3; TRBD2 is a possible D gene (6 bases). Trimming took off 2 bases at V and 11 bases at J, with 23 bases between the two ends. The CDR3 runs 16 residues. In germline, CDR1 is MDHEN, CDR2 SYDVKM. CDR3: CASSLAAGDRRREQYF. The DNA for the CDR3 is TGTGCCAGCAGTTTAGCGGCCGGGGACCGGCGGAGGGAGCAGTATTTT. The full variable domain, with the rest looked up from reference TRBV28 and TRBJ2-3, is DVKVTQSSRYLVKRTGEKVFLECVQDMDHENMFWYRQDPGLGLRLIYFSYDVKMKEKGDIPEGYSVSREKKERFSLILESASTNQTSMYLCASSLAAGDRRREQYFGPGTRLTVL.

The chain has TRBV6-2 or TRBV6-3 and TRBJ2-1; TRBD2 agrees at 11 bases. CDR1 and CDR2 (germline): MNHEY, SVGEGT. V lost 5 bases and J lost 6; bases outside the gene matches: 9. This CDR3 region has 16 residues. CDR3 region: CASSPISGRASNEQFF. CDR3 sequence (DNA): TGTGCCAGCAGTCCGATTAGCGGGAGGGCCAGCAATGAGCAGTTCTTC.

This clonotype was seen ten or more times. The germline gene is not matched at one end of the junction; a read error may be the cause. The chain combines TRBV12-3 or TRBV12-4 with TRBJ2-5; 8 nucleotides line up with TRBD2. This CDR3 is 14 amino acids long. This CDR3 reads CASSLAGYQETQYF. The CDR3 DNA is TGTGCCAGCAGTCTAGCGGGTTATCAAGAGACCCAGTACTTC.

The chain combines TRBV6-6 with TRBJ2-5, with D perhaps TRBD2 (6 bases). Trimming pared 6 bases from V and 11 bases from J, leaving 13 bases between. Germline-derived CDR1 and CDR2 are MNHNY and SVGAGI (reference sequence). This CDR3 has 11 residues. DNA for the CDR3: TGTGCCAGCAGGTACACGGGAGAGCAGTACTTC. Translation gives CASRYTGEQYF.

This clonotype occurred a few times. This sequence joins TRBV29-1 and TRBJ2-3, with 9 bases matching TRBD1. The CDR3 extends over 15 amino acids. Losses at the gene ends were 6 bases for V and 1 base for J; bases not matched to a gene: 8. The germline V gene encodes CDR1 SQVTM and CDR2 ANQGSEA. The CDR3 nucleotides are TGCAGCGTCGTCACAGGGGGCGAAGGCACAGATACGCAGTATTTT. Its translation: CSVVTGGEGTDTQYF.

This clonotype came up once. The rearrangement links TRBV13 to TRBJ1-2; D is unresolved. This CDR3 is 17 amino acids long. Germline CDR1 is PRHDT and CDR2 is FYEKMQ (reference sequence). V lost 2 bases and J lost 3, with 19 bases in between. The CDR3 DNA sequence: TGTGCCAGCAGCTTATTAACAGCCCATTCTAATTACTATGGCTACACCTTC. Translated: CASSLLTAHSNYYGYTF.

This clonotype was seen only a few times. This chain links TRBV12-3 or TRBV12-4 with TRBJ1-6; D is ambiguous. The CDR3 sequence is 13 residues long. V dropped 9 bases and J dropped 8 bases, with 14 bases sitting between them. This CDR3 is CASARVADSPLHF. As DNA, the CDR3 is TGTGCCAGTGCTCGAGTGGCCGATTCACCCCTCCACTTT.